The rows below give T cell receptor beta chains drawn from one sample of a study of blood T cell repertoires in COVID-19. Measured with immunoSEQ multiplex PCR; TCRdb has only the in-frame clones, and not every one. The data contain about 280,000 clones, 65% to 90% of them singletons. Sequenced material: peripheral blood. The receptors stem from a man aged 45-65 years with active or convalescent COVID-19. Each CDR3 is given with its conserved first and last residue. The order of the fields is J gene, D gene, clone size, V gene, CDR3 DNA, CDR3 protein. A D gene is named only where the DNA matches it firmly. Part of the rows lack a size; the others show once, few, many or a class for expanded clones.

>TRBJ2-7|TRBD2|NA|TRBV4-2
TGTGCCAGCAGCCAAGAGTGGAATAGCGGGCCTTACGAGCAGTACTTC
CASSQEWNSGPYEQYF
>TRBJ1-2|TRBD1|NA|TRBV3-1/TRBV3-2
TGTGCCAGCCAGGACAGGGGGGGTGGCTACACCTTC
CASQDRGGGYTF
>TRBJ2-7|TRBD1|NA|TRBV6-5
TGTGCCAGCAGTTACTCCAGGAAGGGACAGTCCTACGAGCAGTACTTC
CASSYSRKGQSYEQYF
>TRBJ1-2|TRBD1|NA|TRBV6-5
TGTGCCAGCAAGGGGGACAGGGCTCGGTATGGCTACACCTTC
CASKGDRARYGYTF
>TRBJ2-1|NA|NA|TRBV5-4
TGTGCCAGCAGCCGGAGGGTGGGGCAAGGTAATGAGCAGTTCTTC
CASSRRVGQGNEQFF
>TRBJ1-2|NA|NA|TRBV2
TGTGCCAGCAGTGATCAGGGCGGGGATTATGGCTACACCTTC
CASSDQGGDYGYTF
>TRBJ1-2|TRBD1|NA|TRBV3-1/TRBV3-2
TGTGCCAGCAGCCAGCGGGACAGGGGCGGCTACACCTTC
CASSQRDRGGYTF
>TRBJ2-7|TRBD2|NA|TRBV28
TGTGCCAGCAGTCAATTGACTAGCGGGCTGGGCTACGAGCAGTACTTC
CASSQLTSGLGYEQYF
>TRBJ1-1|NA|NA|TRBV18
TGTGCCAGCTCCTTCCGGGGGAACACTGAAGCTTTCTTT
CASSFRGNTEAFF
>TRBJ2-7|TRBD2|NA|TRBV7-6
TGTGCCAGCAGCAGACTAGCGGGGGGGGAGCAGTACTTC
CASSRLAGGEQYF
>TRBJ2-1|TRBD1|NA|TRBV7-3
TGTGCCAGCAGCTTAGACAGGGGTTACAATGAGCAGTTCTTC
CASSLDRGYNEQFF
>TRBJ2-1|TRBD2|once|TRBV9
TGTGCCAGCAGCGTAGCAGGGACTAAATCCTACAATGAGCAGTTCTTC
CASSVAGTKSYNEQFF
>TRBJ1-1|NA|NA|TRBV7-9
TGTGCCAGCAGCAGCCGTCAGAACACTGAAGCTTTCTTT
CASSSRQNTEAFF
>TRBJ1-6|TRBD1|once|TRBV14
TGTGCCAGCAGTTCGACAGGGGGCGGGAATTCACCCCTCCACTTT
CASSSTGGGNSPLHF
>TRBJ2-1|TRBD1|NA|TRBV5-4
TGTGCCAGCAGCTTGGGACAGGGATCCTACAATGAGCAGTTCTTC
CASSLGQGSYNEQFF
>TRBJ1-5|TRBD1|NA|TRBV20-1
TGCAGTGCTAGTCCCCCTGGGACCGACAGGGCAGCCGCCCAGCCCCAGCATTTT
CSASPPGTDRAAAQPQHF
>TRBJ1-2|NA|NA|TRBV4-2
TGTGCCAGCAGCCAAGGTTGGGGCCCGAGTGACGATGGCTACACCTTC
CASSQGWGPSDDGYTF
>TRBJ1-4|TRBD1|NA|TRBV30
TGTGCCTGGAGTGTACAGGGGATAGATGAAAAACTGTTTTTT
CAWSVQGIDEKLFF
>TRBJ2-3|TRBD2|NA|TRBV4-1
TGCGCCAGCAGCCAAGAGCGCTTAGGGAGGGGTGTCACAGATACGCAGTATTTT
CASSQERLGRGVTDTQYF
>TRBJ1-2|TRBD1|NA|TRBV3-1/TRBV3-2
TGTGCCAGCAGCCAACAGGAGGACAGGGGGTCAAGAGGCTACACCTTC
CASSQQEDRGSRGYTF
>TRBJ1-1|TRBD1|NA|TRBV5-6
TGTGCCAGCAGCTTGGTGGCAGGGGGCAACACTGAAGCTTTCTTT
CASSLVAGGNTEAFF
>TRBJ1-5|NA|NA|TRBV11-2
TGTGCCAGCAGCTTCAGTCCGGGCCAGGGCCAGCCCCAGCATTTT
CASSFSPGQGQPQHF
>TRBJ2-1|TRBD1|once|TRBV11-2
TGTGCCAGCAGTTTACAGGGGGACTCCTACAATGAGCAGTTCTTC
CASSLQGDSYNEQFF
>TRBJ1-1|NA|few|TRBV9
TGTGCCAGCAGCGAACACCAGGTGAACACTGAAGCTTTCTTT
CASSEHQVNTEAFF
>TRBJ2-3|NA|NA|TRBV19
TGTGCCAGTTCTACACGGGTTCCAGATACGCAGTATTTT
CASSTRVPDTQYF
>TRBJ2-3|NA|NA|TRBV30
TGTGCCTGGAGTCGTAGACTCGAGAATACGCAGTATTTT
CAWSRRLENTQYF
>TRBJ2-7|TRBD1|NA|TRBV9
TGTGCCAGCGGAGGGGACAGGGGACGCGAGCAGTACTTC
CASGGDRGREQYF
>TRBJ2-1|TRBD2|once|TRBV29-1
TGCAGCGTTGAAACTAGCGGGAGGGCAGACAATGAGCAGTTCTTC
CSVETSGRADNEQFF
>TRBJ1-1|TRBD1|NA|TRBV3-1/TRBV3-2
TGTGCCAGCAGCAACAGGGGCGGCAACACTGAAGCTTTCTTT
CASSNRGGNTEAFF
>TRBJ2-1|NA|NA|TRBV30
TGTGCCTGGAGCCGGAGTTGGTTGAGCGATGAGCAGTTCTTC
CAWSRSWLSDEQFF
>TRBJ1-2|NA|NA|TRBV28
TGTGCCAGCAGTTTAACCGGGAGTGGGGGTGGCTACACCTTC
CASSLTGSGGGYTF
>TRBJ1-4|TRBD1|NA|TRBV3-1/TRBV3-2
TGTGCCAGCAGCCAAGAGGACAGGGGGCGGGAAAAACTGTTTTTT
CASSQEDRGREKLFF
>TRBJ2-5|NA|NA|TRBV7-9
TGTGCCAGCAGCCGGCGAGGGGAGACCCAGTACTTC
CASSRRGETQYF
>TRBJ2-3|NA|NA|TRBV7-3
TGTGCCAGCAGCTTGAACGGACAGGGAGGGGTTCTTGGGCAGTATTTT
CASSLNGQGGVLGQYF
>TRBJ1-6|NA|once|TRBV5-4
TGTGCCAGCAGCGTCCGGGACTACGGTTCACCCCTCCACTTT
CASSVRDYGSPLHF
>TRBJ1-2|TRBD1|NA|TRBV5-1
TGCGCCAGCAGCTTGTGGGGGCAGGGGGCGCGTGGTGGCTACACCTTC
CASSLWGQGARGGYTF
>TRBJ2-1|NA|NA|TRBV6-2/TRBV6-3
TGTGCCAGCAGCAGTCCGGGGGTGCCCGGCGACAATGAGCAGTTCTTC
CASSSPGVPGDNEQFF
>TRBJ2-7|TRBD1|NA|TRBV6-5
TGTGCCAGCGTAGGGACAGGGCTCCACGAGCAGTACTTC
CASVGTGLHEQYF
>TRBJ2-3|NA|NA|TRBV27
TGTGCCAGCAGTTTATCCCTTGGCCCGGATACGCAGTATTTT
CASSLSLGPDTQYF
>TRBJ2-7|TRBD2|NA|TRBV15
TGTGCCACCAGCGAGGGTCTAGCGGGGATTACAACGAGTTACGAGCAGTACTTC
CATSEGLAGITTSYEQYF
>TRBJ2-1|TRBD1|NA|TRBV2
TGTGCCAGCAGGATGGACAGGGGGAATGAGCAGTTCTTC
CASRMDRGNEQFF
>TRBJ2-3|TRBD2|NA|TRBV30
TGTGCCTGGAGCAGGGGACTAGCGGGAGGAGGTCGGACAGATACGCAGTATTTT
CAWSRGLAGGGRTDTQYF
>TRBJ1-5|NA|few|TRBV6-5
TGTGCCAGCAGTTTACATAGCAATCAGCCCCAGCATTTT
CASSLHSNQPQHF
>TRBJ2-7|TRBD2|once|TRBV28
TGTGCCAGCAGTTTAGTGAGCGGGAGCGGCCCCTACGAGCAGTACTTC
CASSLVSGSGPYEQYF
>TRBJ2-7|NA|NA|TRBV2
TGTGCCTGCCGGGACAACCGCTACGAGCAGTACTTC
CACRDNRYEQYF